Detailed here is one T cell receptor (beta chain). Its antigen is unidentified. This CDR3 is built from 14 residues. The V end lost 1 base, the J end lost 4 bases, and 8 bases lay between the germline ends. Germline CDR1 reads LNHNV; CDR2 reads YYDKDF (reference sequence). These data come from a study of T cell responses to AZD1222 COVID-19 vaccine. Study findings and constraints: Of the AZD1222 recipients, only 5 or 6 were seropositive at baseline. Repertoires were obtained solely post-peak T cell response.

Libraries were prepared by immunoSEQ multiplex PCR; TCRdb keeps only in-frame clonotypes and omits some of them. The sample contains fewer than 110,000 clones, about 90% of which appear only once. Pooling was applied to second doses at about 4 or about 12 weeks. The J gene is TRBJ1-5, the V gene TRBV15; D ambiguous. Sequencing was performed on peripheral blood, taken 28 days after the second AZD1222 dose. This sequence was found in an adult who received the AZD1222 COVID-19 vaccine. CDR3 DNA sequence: TGTGCCACCAGCAGAGGCCACGCGAATCAGCCCCAGCATTTT. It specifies CATSRGHANQPQHF.